The text below deals with one T cell receptor beta chain. Its matching antigen is unknown. This specimen comes from a study of cytomegalovirus exposure and HLA in healthy donors. Study observations and caveats: A previous analysis found most TCR beta V segments productive roughly 90% or roughly 30% of the time.

The CDR3 extends over 15 amino acids. Unmatched junction bases numbered 4, after V lost 5 bases and J lost 2 bases. Per germline, CDR1 MNHEY and CDR2 SMNVEV (reference sequence). PCR employed 60 Vbeta and 13 Jbeta primers. The protocol was immunoSEQ multiplex PCR, while the TCRdb copy is restricted to in-frame clones and leaves out a portion. The sample shows 100,000 to 130,000 clones, under 85% of them seen only once. The study sampled nominally healthy donors, though unrecorded immune exposures were likely. This chain joins TRBV27 and TRBJ2-7; 12 bases are shared with TRBD2. The sequencing sample was made of PBMCs. The sequence came from a male donor in good health and CMV-seronegative. CDR3 bases: TGTGCCAGCAGTCCCCTAGCGGGAGGGCCCTACGAGCAGTACTTC. It translates to CASSPLAGGPYEQYF.